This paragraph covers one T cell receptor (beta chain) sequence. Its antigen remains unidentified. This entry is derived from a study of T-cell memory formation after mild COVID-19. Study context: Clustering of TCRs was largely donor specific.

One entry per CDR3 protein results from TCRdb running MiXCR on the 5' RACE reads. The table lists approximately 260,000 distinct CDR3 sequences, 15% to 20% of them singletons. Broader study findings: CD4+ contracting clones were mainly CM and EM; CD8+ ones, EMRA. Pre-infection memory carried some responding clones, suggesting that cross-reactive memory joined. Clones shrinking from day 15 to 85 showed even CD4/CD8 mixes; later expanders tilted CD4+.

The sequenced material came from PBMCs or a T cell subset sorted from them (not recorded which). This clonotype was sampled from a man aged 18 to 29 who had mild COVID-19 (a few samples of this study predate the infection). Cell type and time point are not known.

The CDR3 is CASSPEADGRETQYF. The DNA of the CDR3 is TGCGCCAGCAGCCCCGAGGCGGACGGGCGGGAGACCCAGTACTTC. V is TRBV4-1 and J is TRBJ2-5; D ambiguous. V shed 4 bases and J shed 5 bases, with 17 bases lying between them. There are 15 residues in the CDR3. Germline V gene sequence: CDR1 MGHRA, CDR2 YSYEKL.